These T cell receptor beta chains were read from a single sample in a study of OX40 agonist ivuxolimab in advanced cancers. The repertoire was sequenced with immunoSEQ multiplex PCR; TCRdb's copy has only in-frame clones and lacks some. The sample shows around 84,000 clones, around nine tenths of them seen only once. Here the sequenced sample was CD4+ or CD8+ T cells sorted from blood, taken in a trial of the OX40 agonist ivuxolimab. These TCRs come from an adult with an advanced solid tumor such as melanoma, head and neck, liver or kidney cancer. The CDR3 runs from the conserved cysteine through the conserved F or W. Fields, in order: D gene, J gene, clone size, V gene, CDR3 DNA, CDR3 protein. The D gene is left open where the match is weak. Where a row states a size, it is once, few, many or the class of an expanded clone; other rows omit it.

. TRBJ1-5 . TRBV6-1 TGTGCCAGCAGTGAGGGACTGATTAATCAGCCCCAGCATTTT CASSEGLINQPQHF
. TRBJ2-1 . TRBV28 TGTGCCAGCAGTTTCGATGGGGGCCCGGCGTACAATGAGCAGTTCTTC CASSFDGGPAYNEQFF
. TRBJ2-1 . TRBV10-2 TGCGCCAGCAGTGAGTCGAGAGGGCTACGGAGCTCCTACAATGAGCAGTTCTTC CASSESRGLRSSYNEQFF
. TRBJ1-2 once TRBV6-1 TGTGCCAGCAGTGAACGGGGTTTCTATGGCTACACCTTC CASSERGFYGYTF
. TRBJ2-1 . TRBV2 TGTGCCAGCAGTGTCCAGAGGGCCTACAATGAGCAGTTCTTC CASSVQRAYNEQFF
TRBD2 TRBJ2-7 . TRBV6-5 TGTGCCAGCAGAATAGCGGGAGCGAACTCCTACGAGCAGTACTTC CASRIAGANSYEQYF
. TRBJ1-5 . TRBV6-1 TGTGCCAGCAGTGAGGAGGACCTAGGCAATCAGCCCCAGCATTTT CASSEEDLGNQPQHF
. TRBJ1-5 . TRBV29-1 TGCAGCGTTGGTACGTCTCCCAATCAGCCCCAGCATTTT CSVGTSPNQPQHF
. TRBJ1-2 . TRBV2 TGTGCCAGCAGTCGGGGGATAGGGGATCTAGGCTACACCTTC CASSRGIGDLGYTF
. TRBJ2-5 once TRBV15 TGTGCCACCAGCAGATCCCCGACGGAGACCCAGTACTTC CATSRSPTETQYF
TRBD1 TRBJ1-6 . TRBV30 TGTGCCTGGAATTTTCGTGACAGGGCTCGTTCACCCCTCCACTTT CAWNFRDRARSPLHF
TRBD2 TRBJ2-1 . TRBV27 TGTGCCAGCAAACCCTGGGGGTGGGGACTAGGGCTCTATGAGCAGTTCTTC CASKPWGWGLGLYEQFF
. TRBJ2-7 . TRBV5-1 TGCGCCAGCAGCTTGCGTCCAGACTCCTACGAGCAGTACTTC CASSLRPDSYEQYF
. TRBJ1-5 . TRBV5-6 TGTGCCAGCACCGTACAGGGAGTCAATCAGCCCCAGCATTTT CASTVQGVNQPQHF
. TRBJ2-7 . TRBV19 TGTGCCAGTACCATTAACGCCGGATATACCTACGAGCAGTACTTC CASTINAGYTYEQYF
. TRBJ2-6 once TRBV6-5 TGTGCCAGCAGTTACTCGACAGCAGGGGCCAACGTCCTGACTTTC CASSYSTAGANVLTF
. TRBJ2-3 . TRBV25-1 TGTGCCAGCAGTGACGAGTATCGGATAGATACGCAGTATTTT CASSDEYRIDTQYF
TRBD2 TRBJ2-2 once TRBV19 TGTGCCAGTAGTATAGCCCTACTAGCGGGTACCGGGGAGCTGTTTTTT CASSIALLAGTGELFF
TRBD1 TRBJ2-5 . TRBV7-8 TGTGCCAGCAGCCCCGAGACAGGGGGCGCCTGGGAGACCCAGTACTTC CASSPETGGAWETQYF
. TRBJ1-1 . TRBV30 TGTGCCTGGAGTGTTCGAGGCTACAGAAACACTGAAGCTTTCTTT CAWSVRGYRNTEAFF